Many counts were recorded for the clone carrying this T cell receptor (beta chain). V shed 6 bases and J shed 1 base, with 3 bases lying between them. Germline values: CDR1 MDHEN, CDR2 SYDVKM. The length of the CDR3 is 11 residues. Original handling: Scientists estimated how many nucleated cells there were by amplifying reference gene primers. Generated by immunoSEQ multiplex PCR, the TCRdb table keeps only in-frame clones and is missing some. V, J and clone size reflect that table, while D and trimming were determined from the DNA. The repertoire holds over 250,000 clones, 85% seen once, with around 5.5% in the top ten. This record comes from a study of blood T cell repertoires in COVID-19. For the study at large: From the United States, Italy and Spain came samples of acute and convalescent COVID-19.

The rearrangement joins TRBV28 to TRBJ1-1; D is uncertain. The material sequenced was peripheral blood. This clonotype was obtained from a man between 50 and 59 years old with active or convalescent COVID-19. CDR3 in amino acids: CASSRNTEAFF. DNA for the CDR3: TGTGCCAGCAGCAGGAACACTGAAGCTTTCTTT.